Listed here is a single T cell receptor beta chain. Through a sample-barcoded 5' primer and a J-beta primer mix, a second PCR was run for about 6 to 11 cycles. Via MiXCR, TCRdb re-called the 5' RACE reads, giving one row per CDR3 protein. In the table there are more than 900,000 distinct CDR3 sequences, 25% to 35% of which are singletons. This record comes from a study of blood T cells in healthy people across ages. Germline loops: CDR1 LGHNA, CDR2 YSLEER. The length of the CDR3 is 15 residues. The germline V and J ends were trimmed by 1 base and 2 bases, with 11 bases remaining between them. These same records also appear under a second study, on T cells of mothers and their children.

The sample consisted of blood. This clonotype was obtained from a woman in her forties in good health. The chain couples TRBV4-3 to TRBJ2-5; D gene unclear. The CDR3 bases are TGCGCCAGCAGCCAAGCGCCCGTCCCTCAAGAGACCCAGTACTTC. Protein sequence: CASSQAPVPQETQYF.